The present entry profiles one T cell receptor (beta chain) with its context. Its target antigen remains unknown. No much larger clone exists at a distance of one base, and base qualities are not known. Other DNA sequences within the sample encode an identical CDR3. The sample originates from a study of shared clonotypes between healthy human individuals (dated by TCRdb to the early 2020s). Study-level background: The cohort comprised two women and a few men aged 18 to 49 years. Per donor, three plates each were used for CD4 naive and CD4 memory, two for CD8 naive, and one for CD8 memory. Per donor, leukapheresis produced somewhere between about 0.8 and 9 billion PBMCs. Libraries were prepared and TCR repertoires were sequenced by different laboratories using diverse techniques, in order to increase sequencing depth and limit assay-specific biases. Blood TCR repertoires of a handful of healthy adults were deeply sequenced to estimate repertoire size and the extent of clonotype sharing between individuals. What the authors observed across the whole study: Pairwise subsampling indicated that sequencing depth was expected to affect the degree of clonotype sharing among donors. Roughly 5% of naive CD4, roughly 3.5% of naive CD8, approximately 2.2% of memory CD4, and around 0.4% of memory CD8 clonotypes were shared across several donors. Larger estimated clonotype richness was generally found for naive subsets than for memory subsets. Even with the large sequencing depth, rarefaction of the sorted-subset datasets indicated that sequencing was incomplete. Sampling was restricted to blood, and TCR repertoires in tissues likely differ from the TCR repertoires found in blood. Because the study included a small number of donors, the genetic and exposure-history diversity represented was limited. Clonotypes shared by all four sorted-subset donors showed higher generation probabilities than non-shared clonotypes.

CDR1 and CDR2 (SEHNR, FQNEAQ) derive from the germline V gene (reference sequence). Cut back by 0 bases and 7 bases, the V and J ends lie 6 bases apart. The CDR3 goes from the cysteine to the phenylalanine over 12 residues. The retained sequence is limited to the CDR3, 36 bases, with the frame set at the first base. TCR CDR3 regions were amplified from genomic DNA by multiplex PCR using the deep immunoSEQ assay. For each cell subset, the extracted genomic DNA was distributed evenly across all wells of several immunoSEQ 96-well plates, and each plate served as one replicate. For sorted subsets, roughly 200 ng of genomic DNA, equivalent to roughly 30,000 T cell genomes, went into each replicate PCR. The purified libraries were quantified using a Qubit 3.0 fluorometer, sized with a Bioanalyzer 2100, and then quantified again using the KAPA Library Quantification kit. Each immunoSEQ 96-well plate was sequenced on its own single-read 150-cycle Illumina NextSeq 550 flow cell. Turning to the authors' computational methods: Because the immunoSEQ output included only junctional sequences and no quality scores, the filtering could not be the same as the filtering used for full-length reads. Sequences were annotated with PyIR, a Python wrapper for IgBLAST v1.9, using IMGT germline references to assign V/J genes and CDR3. Reads were removed for weak V/J assignments (E-value above 1e-6), missing CDR3, stop codons, out-of-frame junctions, or ambiguous translated residues. V3J clonotypes were defined as sequences sharing an identical inferred V gene, J gene, and CDR3 amino acid sequence. To compute the percentage overlap between repertoires, the number of shared unique clonotypes was divided by the size of the smaller repertoire. RTK rarefaction, the Chao1 estimator, and Recon v2.1 estimates of unobserved clonotypes were used to assess repertoire richness. Generation probabilities were computed with OLGA for all TCRbeta clonotypes obtained by the gDNA method from several donors. TCRdb obtained this table from immuneACCESS and retained in-frame rearrangements with V and J assigned. These tables miss some clones; where compared with another copy, unresolved V genes account for less than half of the shortfall, and the remainder is unexplained. V and J calls and clone size are as listed in that table; D and trimming were resolved from the DNA. The sample data list roughly 2,000,000 clones, and 93% of these were observed just once. Jointly, the top ten make up 1.5% to 2% of the sample.

CD8 naive samples were obtained by positive selection for CCR7 among CD45RO-negative cells, yielding a CD45RA+CCR7+ population from which TemRA cells were excluded. The donors were healthy, HIV-negative adults who had no recently reported acute infections or vaccinations. All donors were Caucasian adults living in Nashville, Tennessee, USA. After blood collection by leukapheresis, PBMCs were isolated using Ficoll-Histopaque density gradient centrifugation and then cryopreserved in the vapor phase of liquid nitrogen. Analytical flow cytometry was used to check the purity and quantity of every magnetically sorted T cell population. Genomic DNA was isolated from every sorted fraction and measured by UV absorbance on a Nanodrop 2000c.

The material sequenced was naive CD8+ T cells from PBMCs. The sample's cell subset or site label is to be understood as: CD45RA+CCR7+. Recombination joined TRBV7-9 with TRBJ1-1; the D gene cannot be resolved reliably. The TCR comes from a man between 18 and 35 years old in good health. Some clones in this sample may be carry-over from other donors' samples. CDR3 region: CASSLAVFEAFF. The DNA sequence is as follows: TGTGCCAGCAGCTTAGCTGTTTTTGAAGCTTTCTTT.